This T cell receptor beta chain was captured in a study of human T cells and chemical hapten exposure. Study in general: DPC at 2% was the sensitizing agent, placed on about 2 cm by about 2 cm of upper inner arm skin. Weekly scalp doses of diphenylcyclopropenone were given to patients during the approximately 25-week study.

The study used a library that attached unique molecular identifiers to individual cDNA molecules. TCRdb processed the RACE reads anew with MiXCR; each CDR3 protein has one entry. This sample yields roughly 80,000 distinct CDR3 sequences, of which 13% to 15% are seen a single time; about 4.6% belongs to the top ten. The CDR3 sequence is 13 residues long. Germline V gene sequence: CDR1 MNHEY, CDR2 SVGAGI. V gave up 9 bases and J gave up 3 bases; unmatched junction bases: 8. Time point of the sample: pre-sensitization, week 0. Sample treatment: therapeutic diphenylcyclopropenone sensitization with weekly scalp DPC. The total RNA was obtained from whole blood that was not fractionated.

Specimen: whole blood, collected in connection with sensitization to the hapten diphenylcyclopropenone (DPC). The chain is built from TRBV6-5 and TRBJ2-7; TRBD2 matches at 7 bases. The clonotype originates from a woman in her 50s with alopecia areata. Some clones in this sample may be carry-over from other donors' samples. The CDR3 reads CASGRERLYEQYF. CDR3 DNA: TGTGCCAGTGGGAGGGAGCGCCTCTACGAGCAGTACTTC.